These 5 T cell receptor beta chains originate from one sample sequenced in a study of PD-1 blockade in classical Hodgkin lymphoma. Every patient had relapsed following autologous stem cell transplantation, and cohorts differed in brentuximab vedotin exposure. Data came from immunoSEQ multiplex PCR; TCRdb stores just in-frame clones and leaves some out. The data contain about 98,000 clones, roughly 92% of them singletons. The sample consisted of peripheral blood mononuclear cells (PBMCs), taken at baseline. Every receptor here comes from a human donor with classical Hodgkin lymphoma.

This clone was observed a handful of times. This rearrangement joins TRBV2 to TRBJ2-7; D perhaps matches TRBD1 (6 bases). Between the trimmed V and J ends, which lost 7 bases and 5 bases, there was a span of 12 bases. Germline V gene data show CDR1 as SNHLY and CDR2 as FYNNEI. This CDR3 spans 12 amino acids. CDR3 DNA: TGTGCCAGCACCCCGGACAGCCACGAGCAGTACTTC. This encodes CASTPDSHEQYF.

This clone was seen a single time. This sequence joins TRBV10-3 and TRBJ2-5, with no clear D. Germline assignment: CDR1 ENHRY and CDR2 SYGVKD. This CDR3 contains 12 residues. V was trimmed by 4 bases and J by 2 bases, leaving 5 bases between them. The CDR3 region is CAISAAQETQYF. The CDR3 DNA sequence: TGTGCCATCAGTGCGGCACAAGAGACCCAGTACTTC.

This chain links TRBV10-3 with TRBJ1-5; D unresolved. This CDR3 spans 14 amino acids. Germline CDR1 and CDR2: ENHRY and SYGVKD. With 3 bases removed from V and 0 bases from J, the gap between germline ends came to 6 bases. CDR3 amino acids: CAISDGNSNQPQHF. CDR3 bases: TGTGCCATCAGTGACGGGAATAGCAATCAGCCCCAGCATTTT.

The CDR3 spells CASRPGTGVYEQYF. The CDR3 DNA sequence: TGTGCCAGCAGACCCGGGACAGGGGTGTACGAGCAGTACTTC. V gene TRBV6-5 combines with J gene TRBJ2-7; 10 bases are shared with TRBD1. The length of the CDR3 is 14 residues. Germline CDR1 MNHEY, CDR2 SVGAGI. The V gene end was trimmed by 6 bases and the J gene end by 4 bases; junction bases not matched to a gene: 6.

This chain uses TRBV30 with TRBJ1-4; 10 nucleotides agree with TRBD1. The CDR3 consists of 14 residues. J gave up 6 bases and V 2 bases, and 3 bases lay outside the gene matches. CDR1 is GTSNPN and CDR2 is SVGIG in the germline V gene (reference sequence). Here the CDR3 DNA reads TGTGCCTGGAGTACCGGGACAGGGGATGAAAAACTGTTTTTT. Amino acids: CAWSTGTGDEKLFF.